The clone carrying this TCR beta chain was observed a single time. The antigen is unknown. These data are taken from a study of cytomegalovirus exposure and HLA in healthy donors. The study, taken as a whole, reports: Sequencing had likely introduced a cluster of highly shared sequence variants as an artifact.

These donors counted as nominally healthy when sampled, but unrecorded immune exposures were likely. PCR amplification relied on 60 Vbeta primers (plus 13 Jbeta primers). TCRdb keeps only in-frame clones here, not all; method: immunoSEQ multiplex PCR. The table has 170,000 or so clones, roughly 78% seen once. Germline assignment: CDR1 SGHDT and CDR2 YYEEEE. The ends were cut back, 1 base at V and 2 bases at J, with 12 bases in the middle. The CDR3 extends over 15 amino acids. The receptor comes from a woman between 50 and 59 years old in good health and CMV-seropositive. The V gene is TRBV5-6, the J gene TRBJ1-2; D not certain. The sample was PBMCs. Here the CDR3 reads CASSLNLGSNYGYTF. DNA of the CDR3: TGTGCCAGCAGCTTGAATCTGGGGAGCAACTATGGCTACACCTTC. Looking up the rest from reference TRBV5-6 and TRBJ1-2 gives the full variable domain: DAGVTQSPTHLIKTRGQQVTLRCSPKSGHDTVSWYQQALGQGPQFIFQYYEEEERQRGNFPDRFSGHQFPNYSSELNVNALLLGDSALYLCASSLNLGSNYGYTFGSGTRLTVV.